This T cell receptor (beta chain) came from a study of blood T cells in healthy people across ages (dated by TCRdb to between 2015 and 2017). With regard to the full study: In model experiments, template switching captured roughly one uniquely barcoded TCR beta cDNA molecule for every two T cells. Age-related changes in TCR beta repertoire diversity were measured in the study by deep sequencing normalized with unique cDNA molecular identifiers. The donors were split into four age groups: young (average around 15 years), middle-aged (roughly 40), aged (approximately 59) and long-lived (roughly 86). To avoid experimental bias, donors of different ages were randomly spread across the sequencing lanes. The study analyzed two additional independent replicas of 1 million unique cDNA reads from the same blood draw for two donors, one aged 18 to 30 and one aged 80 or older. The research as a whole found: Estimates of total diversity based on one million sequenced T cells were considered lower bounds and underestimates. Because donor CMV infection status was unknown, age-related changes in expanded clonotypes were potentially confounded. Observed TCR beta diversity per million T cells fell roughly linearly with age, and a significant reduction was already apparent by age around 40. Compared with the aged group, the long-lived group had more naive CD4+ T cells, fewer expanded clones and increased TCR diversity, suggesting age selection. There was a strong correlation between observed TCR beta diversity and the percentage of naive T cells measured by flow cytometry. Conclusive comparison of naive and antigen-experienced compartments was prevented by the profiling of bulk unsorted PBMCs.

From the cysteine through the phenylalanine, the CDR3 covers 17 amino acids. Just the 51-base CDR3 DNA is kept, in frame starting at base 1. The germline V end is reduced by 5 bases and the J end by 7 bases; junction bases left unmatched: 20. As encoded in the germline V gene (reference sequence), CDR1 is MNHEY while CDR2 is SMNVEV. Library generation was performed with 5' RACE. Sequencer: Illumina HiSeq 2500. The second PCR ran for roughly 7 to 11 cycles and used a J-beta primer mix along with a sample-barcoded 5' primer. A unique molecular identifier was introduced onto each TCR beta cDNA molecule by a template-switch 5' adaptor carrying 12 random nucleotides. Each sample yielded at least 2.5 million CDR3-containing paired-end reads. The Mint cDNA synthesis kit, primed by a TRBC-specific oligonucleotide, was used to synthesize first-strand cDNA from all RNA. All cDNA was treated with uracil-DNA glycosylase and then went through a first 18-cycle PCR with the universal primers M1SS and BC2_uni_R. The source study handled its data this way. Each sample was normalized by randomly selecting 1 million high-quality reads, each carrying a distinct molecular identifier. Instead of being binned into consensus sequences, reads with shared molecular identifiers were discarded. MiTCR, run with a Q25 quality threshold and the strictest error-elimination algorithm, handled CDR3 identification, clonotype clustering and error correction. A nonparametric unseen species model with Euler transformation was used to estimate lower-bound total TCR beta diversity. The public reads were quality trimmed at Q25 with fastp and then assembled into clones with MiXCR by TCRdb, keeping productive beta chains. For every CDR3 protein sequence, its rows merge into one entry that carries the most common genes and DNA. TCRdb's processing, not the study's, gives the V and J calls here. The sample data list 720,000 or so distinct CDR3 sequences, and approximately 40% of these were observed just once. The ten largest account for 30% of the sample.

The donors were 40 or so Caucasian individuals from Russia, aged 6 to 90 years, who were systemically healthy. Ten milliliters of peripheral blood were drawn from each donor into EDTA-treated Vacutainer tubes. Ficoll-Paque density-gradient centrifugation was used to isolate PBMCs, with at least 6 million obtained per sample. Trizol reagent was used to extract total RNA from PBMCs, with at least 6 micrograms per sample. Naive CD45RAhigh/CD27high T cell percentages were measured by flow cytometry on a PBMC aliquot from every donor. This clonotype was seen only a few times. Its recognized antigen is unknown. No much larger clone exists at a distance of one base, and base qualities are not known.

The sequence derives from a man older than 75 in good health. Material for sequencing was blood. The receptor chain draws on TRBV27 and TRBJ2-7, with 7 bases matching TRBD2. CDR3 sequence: CASSRGLLARVPEEQYF. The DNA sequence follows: TGTGCCAGCAGTAGAGGGTTACTAGCGAGGGTCCCGGAAGAGCAGTACTTC.